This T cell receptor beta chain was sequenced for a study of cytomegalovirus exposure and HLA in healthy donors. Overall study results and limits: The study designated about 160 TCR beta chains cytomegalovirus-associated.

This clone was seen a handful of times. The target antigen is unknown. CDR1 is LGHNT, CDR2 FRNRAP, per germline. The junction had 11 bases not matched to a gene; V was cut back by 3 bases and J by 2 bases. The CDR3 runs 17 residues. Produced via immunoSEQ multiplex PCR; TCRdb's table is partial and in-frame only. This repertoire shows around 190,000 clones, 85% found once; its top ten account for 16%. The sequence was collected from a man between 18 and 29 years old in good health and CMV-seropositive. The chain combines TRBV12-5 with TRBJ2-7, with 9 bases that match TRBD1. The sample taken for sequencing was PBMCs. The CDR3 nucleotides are TGTGCTAGTGGTTTTTCCAAAGGCAGGGACAGGGCCTACGAGCAGTACTTC. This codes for CASGFSKGRDRAYEQYF. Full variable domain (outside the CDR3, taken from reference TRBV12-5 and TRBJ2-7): DARVTQTPRHKVTEMGQEVTMRCQPILGHNTVFWYRQTMMQGLELLAYFRNRAPLDDSGMPKDRFSAEMPDATLATLKIQPSEPRDSAVYFCASGFSKGRDRAYEQYFGPGTRLTVT.